This T cell receptor (beta chain) emerged from a study of T-cell reconstitution after alpha-beta-depleted transplantation in children. The study, taken as a whole, reports: Newly produced T cells mostly accounted for T-cell counts and diversity one year post-transplant. The origin of alpha-beta T cells about two months after transplant was reportedly several hundred expanded graft clones. Surviving recipient T cells and thymic progenitors underlay high day-60 TCRbeta diversity in some patients.

This CDR3 is built from 15 residues. V trimming: 3 bases; J trimming: 5 bases; junction bases outside the gene matches: 7. The V gene's germline CDR1 is SGHRS and CDR2 YFSETQ. The TCRbeta library incorporated unique molecular identifiers. TCRdb re-analysed the PCR reads in MiXCR, keeping a single row per CDR3 protein. The sample has 900,000 or so distinct CDR3 sequences; around 17% are singletons. Of note for this clonotype: The antigen remains undetermined.

V gene TRBV5-1 combines with J gene TRBJ2-5; 10 bases line up with TRBD2. The TCR sequence derives from a male patient between 10 and 17 years old who had a stem cell transplant for acute lymphoblastic leukemia, so the T cells may come from the graft donor. This material consisted of PBMCs, mostly from graft donor cells, taken 360 days after TCRalphabeta/CD19-depleted stem cell transplant. CDR3 nucleotide sequence: TGCGCCAGCAGCTACCTAGCGGGAGATGGGGAGACCCAGTACTTC. Its protein product is CASSYLAGDGETQYF.